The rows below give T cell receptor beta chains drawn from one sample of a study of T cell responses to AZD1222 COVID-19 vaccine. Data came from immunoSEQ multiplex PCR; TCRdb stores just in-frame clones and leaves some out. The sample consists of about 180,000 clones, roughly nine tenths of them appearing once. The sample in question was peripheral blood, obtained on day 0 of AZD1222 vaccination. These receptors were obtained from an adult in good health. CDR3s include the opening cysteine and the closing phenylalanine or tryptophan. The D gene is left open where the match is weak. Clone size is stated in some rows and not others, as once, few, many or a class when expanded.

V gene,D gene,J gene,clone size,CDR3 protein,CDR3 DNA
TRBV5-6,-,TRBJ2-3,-,CASSYGEKTTDTQYF,TGTGCCAGCAGTTATGGGGAGAAAACCACAGATACGCAGTATTTT
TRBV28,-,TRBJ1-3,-,CASSPGGATGNTIYF,TGTGCCAGCAGTCCCGGGGGGGCCACTGGAAACACCATATATTTT
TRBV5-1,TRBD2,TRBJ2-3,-,CASSLRTSGGRDTQYF,TGCGCCAGCAGCTTGAGGACTAGCGGGGGTCGGGATACGCAGTATTTT
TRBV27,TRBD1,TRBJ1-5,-,CASRHDRAQPQHF,TGTGCCAGCAGACATGACAGGGCCCAGCCCCAGCATTTT
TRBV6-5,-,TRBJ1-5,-,CASRPPSSNQPQHF,TGTGCCAGCCGACCTCCATCTTCCAATCAGCCCCAGCATTTT
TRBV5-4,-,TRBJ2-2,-,CASSMSSGSTGELFF,TGTGCCAGCAGCATGAGTAGCGGTAGCACCGGGGAGCTGTTTTTT
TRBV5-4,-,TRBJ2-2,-,CASSETPSIGELFF,TGTGCCAGCAGCGAAACTCCCTCCATCGGGGAGCTGTTTTTT
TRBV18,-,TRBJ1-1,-,CASSPPRRVEAFF,TGTGCCAGCTCACCACCGCGGAGGGTTGAAGCTTTCTTT
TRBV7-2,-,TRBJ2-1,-,CASSLMIGQYNEQFF,TGTGCCAGCAGCTTAATGATTGGACAGTACAATGAGCAGTTCTTC
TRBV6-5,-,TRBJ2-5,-,CASSYGFGETQYF,TGTGCCAGCAGTTATGGCTTCGGAGAGACCCAGTACTTC
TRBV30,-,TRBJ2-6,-,CAWSVRVSGANVLTF,TGTGCCTGGAGTGTACGGGTGTCTGGGGCCAACGTCCTGACTTTC
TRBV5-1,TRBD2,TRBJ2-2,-,CASSPPRSGSGTGELFF,TGCGCCAGCAGCCCCCCCCGAAGCGGGAGTGGGACCGGGGAGCTGTTTTTT
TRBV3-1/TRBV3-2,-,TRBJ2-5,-,CASSQRGETQYF,TGTGCCAGCAGCCAAAGGGGAGAGACCCAGTACTTC
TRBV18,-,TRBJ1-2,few,CASSSYGAGYGYTF,TGTGCCAGCTCGTCCTATGGGGCCGGCTATGGCTACACCTTC
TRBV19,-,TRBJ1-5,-,CASSPLGNFDLEQPQHF,TGTGCCAGTAGTCCTCTAGGCAACTTCGATCTTGAACAGCCCCAGCATTTT
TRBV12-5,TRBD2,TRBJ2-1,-,CASGIGLAGAQRSYNEQFF,TGTGCTAGTGGAATAGGACTAGCGGGGGCCCAACGCTCCTACAATGAGCAGTTCTTC
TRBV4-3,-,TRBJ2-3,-,CASSQDRGDTQYF,TGCGCCAGCAGCCAAGATAGGGGAGATACGCAGTATTTT
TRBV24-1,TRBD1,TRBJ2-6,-,CATSDMTGPGANVLTF,TGTGCCACCAGTGATATGACAGGGCCTGGGGCCAACGTCCTGACTTTC
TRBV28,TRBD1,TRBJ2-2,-,CASSLWGTGENTGELFF,TGTGCCAGCAGTTTATGGGGGACAGGCGAGAACACCGGGGAGCTGTTTTTT
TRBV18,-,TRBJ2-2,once,CASSLRTELFF,TGTGCCAGCTCACTTCGGACGGAGCTGTTTTTT
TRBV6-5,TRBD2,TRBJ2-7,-,CASSTTGTSDEQYF,TGTGCCAGCAGTACAACCGGGACTAGCGACGAGCAGTACTTC
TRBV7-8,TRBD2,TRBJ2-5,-,CASSLPTSGGQGTETQYF,TGTGCCAGCAGCTTACCGACTAGCGGGGGGCAAGGAACGGAGACCCAGTACTTC
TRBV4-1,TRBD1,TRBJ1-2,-,CASSQRQGADYGYTF,TGCGCCAGCAGCCAGAGACAGGGGGCGGACTATGGCTACACCTTC
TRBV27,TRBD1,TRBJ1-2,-,CASSLTGEGYTF,TGTGCCAGCAGTCTCACAGGGGAGGGCTACACCTTC
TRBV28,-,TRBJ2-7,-,CASRITGSSYEQYF,TGTGCCAGCAGGATCACCGGGAGCTCCTACGAGCAGTACTTC
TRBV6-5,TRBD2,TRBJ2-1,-,CASILESGLAGPQFF,TGTGCCAGCATTCTGGAATCCGGACTAGCGGGCCCCCAGTTCTTC